This T cell receptor beta chain was captured by sequencing in a study of blood T cell repertoires in COVID-19. The CDR3 covers 18 residues. Germline CDR1 reads SEHNR; CDR2 reads FQNEAQ (reference sequence). The trim removed 5 bases at V and 2 bases at J, leaving 14 bases unmatched. The assay was immunoSEQ multiplex PCR, and TCRdb's table has in-frame clones only and misses some. The table includes roughly 100,000 clones, 84% detected once. Sequencing used peripheral blood. This TCR was sampled from a human donor in a cohort sampled during active COVID-19. V usage is TRBV7-9 and J usage is TRBJ2-3, with 9 bases aligning to TRBD1. The CDR3 region is CASSTYRGRLLNTDTQYF. The DNA for the CDR3 is TGTGCCAGCAGCACATACAGGGGGCGATTGCTTAACACAGATACGCAGTATTTT.